This TCR beta chain originates from a study of blood T cell repertoires in COVID-19 (dated by TCRdb to the early 2020s). In terms of the full investigation: Samples from collaborators originated in the United States, Italy and Spain and spanned both the acute and convalescent phases of COVID-19. The material from the prospective study consisted of cDNA or gDNA derived from T cells, B-cell-depleted T cells, or PBMCs. The dataset comprised deeply sampled blood TCRbeta repertoires from subjects exposed to, actively infected with, or recovered from COVID-19. A freely available public database, intended as a resource for researchers studying the immune response to SARS-CoV-2, is where the repertoires were released. The samples were drawn from the first 160 participants of the ongoing ImmuneRACE study and from roughly 1,300 subjects provided by 6 global collaborators. A de-identified subject ID, COVID-19 status, age in years and sex were almost always included in the sample metadata. Where available, HLA class I and class II types were obtained from metadata supplied by the sample provider rather than from assay-based typing. On the study overall, not on this receptor specifically: The quantity of clinical and demographic metadata differed by source and by participant and was supplied without curation.

About this clone itself: Its antigen is currently not known. No clone much larger than this one lies a single base away; base qualities are absent.

Participants in the prospective study were aged roughly 18 to 95 years, lived in about two dozen United States geographic areas, and enrolled through a virtual design. In the prospective study, cohorts were assigned on the basis of participant-reported clinical history obtained from a screening survey and a study questionnaire. ImmuneRACE Cohort 3 recovered participants were defined by two consecutive negative NP/OP PCR tests, healthcare professional clearance, or symptom resolution. Mobile phlebotomists in the prospective study collected whole blood, serum and a nasopharyngeal or oropharyngeal swab from every participant. Additional blood draws and questionnaires over an approximately two-month period could optionally be provided by prospective study participants. Before DNA extraction, prospective study blood samples were shipped either frozen or at room temperature. TCRbeta CDR3 regions were amplified from genomic DNA using the immunoSEQ Assay, a bias-controlled multiplex PCR. As for the authors' bioinformatics: Nucleated cell counts per sample were estimated from amplification of reference gene primers within the assay. Sequence reads were collapsed and filtered to measure the absolute abundance of every unique TCRbeta CDR3 rearrangement. Productive Simpson clonality was computed per sample as the square root of Simpson's diversity index over productive rearrangements. TCRdb holds this immuneACCESS table with in-frame rearrangements only. Some clones are missing; in checked studies, unresolved V genes explain under half, and the rest has no known cause. V, J and clone size are those of that table, while D and trimming were read from the DNA. For this sample the table gives around 200,000 clones, of which about 85% were detected only once. Roughly a sixth of the sample is in the top ten clones.

Trimming takes 5 bases from V and 0 bases from J, and the germline ends sit 8 bases apart. The germline V gene (reference sequence) yields LNHDA for CDR1 and SQIVND for CDR2. The CDR3 covers 14 residues, taking in both the cysteine and the phenylalanine. The only DNA kept is the CDR3, 42 bases in frame from the first base. This receptor chain uses TRBV19 and TRBJ2-1; the D region possibly corresponds to TRBD2 (5 bases align). Sequencing was carried out using PBMCs or T cells enriched from blood (not recorded which). This TCR was recovered from a man aged 35 to 55 who had recovered from COVID-19. The sequence in DNA is TGTGCCAGTAGTGGTAGCGACTCCTACAATGAGCAGTTCTTC. It encodes CASSGSDSYNEQFF.